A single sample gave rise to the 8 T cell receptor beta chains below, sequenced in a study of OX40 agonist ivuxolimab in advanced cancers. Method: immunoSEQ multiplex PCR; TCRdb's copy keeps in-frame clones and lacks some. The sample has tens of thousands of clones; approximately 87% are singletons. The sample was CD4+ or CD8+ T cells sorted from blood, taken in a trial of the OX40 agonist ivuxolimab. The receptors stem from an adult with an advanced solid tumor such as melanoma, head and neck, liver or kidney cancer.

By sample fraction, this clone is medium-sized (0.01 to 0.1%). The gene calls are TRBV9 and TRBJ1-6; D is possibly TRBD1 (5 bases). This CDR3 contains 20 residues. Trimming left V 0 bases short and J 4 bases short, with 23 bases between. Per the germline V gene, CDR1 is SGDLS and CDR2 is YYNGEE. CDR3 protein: CASSVAPTDEHHYYNSPLHF. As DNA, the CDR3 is TGTGCCAGCAGCGTAGCGCCGACAGACGAACACCACTATTATAATTCACCCCTCCACTTT.

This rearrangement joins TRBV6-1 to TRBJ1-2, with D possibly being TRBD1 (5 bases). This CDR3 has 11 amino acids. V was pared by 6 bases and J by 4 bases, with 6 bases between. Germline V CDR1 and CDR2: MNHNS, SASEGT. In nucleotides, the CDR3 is TGTGCCAGCAGGACAGTCTATGGCTACACCTTC. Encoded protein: CASRTVYGYTF.

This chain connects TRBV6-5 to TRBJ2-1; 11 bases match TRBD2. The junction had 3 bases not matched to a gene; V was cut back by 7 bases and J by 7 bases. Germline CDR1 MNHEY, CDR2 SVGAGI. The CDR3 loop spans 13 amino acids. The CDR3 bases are TGTGCCAGCACCGGGACTAGCGGAAATGAGCAGTTCTTC. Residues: CASTGTSGNEQFF.

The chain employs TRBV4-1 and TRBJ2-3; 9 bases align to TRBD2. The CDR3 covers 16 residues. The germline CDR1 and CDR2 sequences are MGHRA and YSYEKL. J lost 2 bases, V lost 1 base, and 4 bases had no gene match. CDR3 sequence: CASSQGERGDTDTQYF. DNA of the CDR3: TGCGCCAGCAGCCAAGGGGAGCGGGGGGACACAGATACGCAGTATTTT.

The CDR3 here is CASSLNPNTEAFF. As DNA, the CDR3 is TGCGCCAGCAGCTTGAATCCGAACACTGAAGCTTTCTTT. V is TRBV5-1 and J is TRBJ1-1, with D uncertain. Germline V gene lookup returns CDR1 SGHRS and CDR2 YFSETQ. This CDR3 is 13 amino acids long. The V and J ends lost 1 base and 1 base respectively, with 5 bases between them.

Here the CDR3 DNA reads TGTGCCAGCAGTTCGGACGGTATGAACACTGAAGCTTTCTTT. Protein product: CASSSDGMNTEAFF. The chain is built from TRBV28 and TRBJ1-1; no clear D. The CDR3 is made up of 14 amino acids. Trimming pared 4 bases from V and 0 bases from J, leaving 9 bases between. The germline V gene has CDR1 MDHEN and CDR2 SYDVKM.

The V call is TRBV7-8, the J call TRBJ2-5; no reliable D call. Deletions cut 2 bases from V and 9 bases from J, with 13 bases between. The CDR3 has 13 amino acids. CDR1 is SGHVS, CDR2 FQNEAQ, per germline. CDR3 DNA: TGTGCCAGCAGCTTATCATCTGAAAGTCCCCAGTACTTC. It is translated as CASSLSSESPQYF. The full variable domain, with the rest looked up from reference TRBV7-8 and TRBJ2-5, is GAGVSQSPRYKVAKRGQDVALRCDPISGHVSLFWYQQALGQGPEFLTYFQNEAQLDKSGLPSDRFFAERPEGSVSTLKIQRTQQEDSAVYLCASSLSSESPQYFGPGTRLLVL.

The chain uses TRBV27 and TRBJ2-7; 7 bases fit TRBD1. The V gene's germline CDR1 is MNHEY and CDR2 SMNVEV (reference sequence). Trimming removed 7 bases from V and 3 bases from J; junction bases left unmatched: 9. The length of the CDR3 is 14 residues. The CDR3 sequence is CASTIIGGRYEQYF. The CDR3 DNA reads TGTGCCAGCACCATTATAGGGGGCCGCTACGAGCAGTACTTC.